These 11 T cell receptor beta chains share one sample of origin, sequenced in a study of T cell repertoires in cytomegalovirus infection. TCRdb independently ran MiXCR on the reads; one entry per CDR3 protein. The sample contains about 100,000 distinct CDR3 sequences, approximately 17% of which appear only once. The sequencing sample was made of PBMCs. Every receptor here comes from a human donor in good health (CMV status not recorded). Some clones in this sample may be carry-over from other donors' samples.

Ten or more counts support this clonotype. The chain carries TRBV7-2 and TRBJ2-5, with D tentatively TRBD2 (6 bases). V lost 3 bases and J lost 6, with 11 bases in between. Per the germline V gene, CDR1 is SGHTA and CDR2 is FQGNSA. This CDR3 has 13 residues. The CDR3 DNA is TGTGCCAGCAGCTTGGGAGGCGTGCAGACCCAGTACTTC. It yields the protein CASSLGGVQTQYF.

This clonotype has ten or more counts. The chain couples TRBV6-1 to TRBJ2-3, with TRBD1 matching over 10 bases. V was pared by 6 bases and J by 4 bases, with 10 bases of the junction left unmatched. Per the germline V gene, CDR1 is MNHNS and CDR2 is SASEGT. The CDR3 runs to 16 residues. CDR3 sequence reads: CASRTLTGGGADTQYF. The DNA of the CDR3 is TGTGCCAGCAGAACCTTGACAGGGGGCGGGGCAGATACGCAGTATTTT.

The J gene is TRBJ1-1, the V gene TRBV2, with 7 positions matching TRBD1. The CDR3 length is 17 residues. V dropped 0 bases and J dropped 4; count of bases not matched to a gene: 11. The germline gives CDR1 SNHLY, CDR2 FYNNEI. CDR3 amino acids: CASSEAGTAPSGTEAFF. CDR3 nucleotide sequence: TGTGCCAGCAGTGAAGCGGGGACAGCCCCATCGGGCACTGAAGCTTTCTTT.

The chain links TRBV5-1 to TRBJ2-6; D gene ambiguous. Trimming pared 0 bases from V and 4 bases from J, leaving 11 bases between. Germline V CDR1 and CDR2: SGHRS, YFSETQ. This CDR3 region has 16 residues. As DNA, the CDR3 is TGCGCCAGCAGCTTGGGGCAGGATCTCGGGGCCAACGTCCTGACTTTC. Protein sequence: CASSLGQDLGANVLTF.

The chain has TRBV28 and TRBJ1-2, with D unclear. The germline V gene has CDR1 MDHEN and CDR2 SYDVKM. This CDR3 is built from 13 residues. Trimming removed 3 bases from V and 8 bases from J, with 13 bases in between. The CDR3 is CASSFRGNGGYTF. The CDR3 coding sequence is TGTGCCAGCAGTTTCCGGGGAAATGGAGGCTACACCTTC.

This clonotype was observed at least ten times. V gene TRBV6-1 combines with J gene TRBJ2-3; 12 bases line up with TRBD1. The CDR3 contains 18 residues. Germline trimming cut 10 bases from V and 2 bases from J; bases unmatched to any gene: 16. Germline lookup yields CDR1 MNHNS and CDR2 SASEGT. The CDR3 DNA reads TGTGCCAACCAACCAACCCTGGGACAGGGGGCGAACACAGATACGCAGTATTTT. It codes for CANQPTLGQGANTDTQYF.

The rearrangement joins TRBV6-6 to TRBJ2-7; D is unclear. With 3 bases removed from V and 2 bases from J, the gap between germline ends came to 20 bases. The CDR3 length is 17 residues. Germline CDR1 and CDR2: MNHNY and SVGAGI (reference sequence). The CDR3 nucleotides read TGTGCCAGCAGTTATCTGGTGGCCCCAAACTTAGCCTACGAGCAGTACTTC. This sequence encodes CASSYLVAPNLAYEQYF.

CDR3: CASSLMSGGDAVRQYF. In nucleotides, the CDR3 is TGTGCCAGTAGTCTCATGAGCGGGGGAGATGCGGTACGGCAGTACTTC. This rearrangement joins TRBV19 to TRBJ2-7, with 8 bases that match TRBD2. Unmatched junction bases numbered 18, after V lost 5 bases and J lost 9 bases. CDR1 LNHDA and CDR2 SQIVND come from the germline V gene (reference sequence). The CDR3 has 16 residues. Drawing the rest from reference TRBV19 and TRBJ2-7, the complete variable domain is DGGITQSPKYLFRKEGQNVTLSCEQNLNHDAMYWYRQDPGQGLRLIYYSQIVNDFQKGDIAEGYSVSREKKESFPLTVTSAQKNPTAFYLCASSLMSGGDAVRQYFGPGTRLTVT.

In this sample, this clonotype turned up many times. V and J are TRBV7-9 and TRBJ1-3; D may be TRBD1 (6 bases). Trimming took off 6 bases at V and 0 bases at J, with 9 bases between the two ends. The CDR3 has 14 residues. CDR1 and CDR2 from the germline V gene are SEHNR and FQNEAQ (reference sequence). The CDR3 DNA sequence: TGTGCCAGCAGGCCAGGGGCCTCTGGAAACACCATATATTTT. Amino acid sequence: CASRPGASGNTIYF.

V is TRBV6-1 and J is TRBJ2-1; D possibly corresponds to TRBD1 (6 bases). Germline V CDR1 and CDR2: MNHNS, SASEGT. V lost 3 bases and J 6 bases, leaving 9 bases between the germline ends. There are 13 residues in the CDR3. The CDR3 nucleotides are TGTGCCAGCAGTGAGGACAGCCCCAATGAGCAGTTCTTC. It encodes CASSEDSPNEQFF.

This chain connects TRBV20-1 to TRBJ1-2, with 7 bases lining up with TRBD1. Germline-derived CDR1 and CDR2 are DFQATT and SNEGSKA (reference sequence). The junction had 13 bases not matched to a gene; V was cut back by 6 bases and J by 6 bases. The CDR3 consists of 14 residues. CDR3 in DNA: TGCAGTGCGCCAAGGGGAGGGGGCGGTGATGGCTACACCTTC. It specifies CSAPRGGGGDGYTF.